These 18 T cell receptor beta chains originate from one sample sequenced in a study of cytomegalovirus exposure and HLA in healthy donors. PCR amplification relied on 60 Vbeta primers (plus 13 Jbeta primers). Some clones are missing from TCRdb's copy, which holds only in-frame ones; the method was immunoSEQ multiplex PCR. The sample has some 150,000 clones; about three quarters are singletons. Sequencing input: PBMCs. All receptors come from a male donor in good health and CMV-seronegative.

The rearrangement joins TRBV7-3 to TRBJ2-5; TRBD1 matches at 9 bases. Matching the DNA end better, TRBJ2-7 makes the J call doubtful. The CDR3 is 14 amino acids. Germline CDR1 SGHTA, CDR2 FQGTGA. The CDR3 coding sequence is TGTGCCAGCAGCCCCCCGGGACAGGGCTACGAGCAGTACTTC. Its protein product is CASSPPGQGYEQYF.

The chain uses TRBV5-4 and TRBJ1-5, with TRBD1 matching over 8 bases. CDR1 and CDR2 (germline): SGHNT, YYREEE (reference sequence). The J segment lost 9 bases and the V segment lost 4 bases, leaving 6 bases of the junction unmatched. This CDR3 has 13 residues. The CDR3 DNA is TGTGCCAGCAGCATAAGTACAGGGGGGCCCCAGCATTTT. Translation: CASSISTGGPQHF.

This chain connects TRBV5-4 to TRBJ1-2; TRBD1 matches 10 bases. The CDR3 consists of 16 residues. The V segment lost 0 bases and the J segment 0 bases; nucleotides outside the gene matches: 2. CDR1 and CDR2 from the germline V gene are SGHNT and YYREEE (reference sequence). The CDR3 protein is CASSLGQGASNYGYTF. The CDR3 nucleotides read TGTGCCAGCAGCTTGGGACAGGGGGCTTCTAACTATGGCTACACCTTC. The entire variable domain, with the rest obtained from reference TRBV5-4 and TRBJ1-2, is as follows: ETGVTQSPTHLIKTRGQQVTLRCSSQSGHNTVSWYQQALGQGPQFIFQYYREEENGRGNFPPRFSGLQFPNYSSELNVNALELDDSALYLCASSLGQGASNYGYTFGSGTRLTVV.

The rearrangement uses TRBV6-1 and TRBJ1-2; no clear D. Germline lookup yields CDR1 MNHNS and CDR2 SASEGT. This CDR3 region has 13 residues. The V gene lost 2 bases and the J gene lost 3 bases, with 7 bases spanning the gap. The CDR3 here is CASSEQEHYGYTF. The CDR3 bases are TGTGCCAGCAGTGAACAGGAACACTATGGCTACACCTTC.

V is TRBV5-1 and J is TRBJ2-2, with 11 positions matching TRBD1. CDR1 is SGHRS and CDR2 is YFSETQ in the germline V gene. V trimming: 4 bases; J trimming: 1 base; junction bases outside the gene matches: 3. This CDR3 comprises 16 residues. CDR3 residues: CASSTGQGGNTGELFF. The CDR3 DNA sequence: TGCGCCAGCAGCACGGGACAGGGGGGGAACACCGGGGAGCTGTTTTTT.

This clone was detected once. This chain links TRBV15 with TRBJ2-2, with D perhaps TRBD2 (7 bases). V lost 0 bases and J lost 5, with 10 bases in between. The CDR3 has 15 residues. Germline V gives CDR1 LNHNV, CDR2 YYDKDF (reference sequence). The CDR3 bases are TGTGCCACCAGCAGAGAACAGGGAGGGACCGGGGAGCTGTTTTTT. Translated, it gives CATSREQGGTGELFF. Filled out from reference TRBV15 and TRBJ2-2, the complete variable domain reads DAMVIQNPRYQVTQFGKPVTLSCSQTLNHNVMYWYQQKSSQAPKLLFHYYDKDFNNEADTPDNFQSRRPNTSFCFLDIRSPGLGDTAMYLCATSREQGGTGELFFGEGSRLTVL.

The V call is TRBV5-1, the J call TRBJ2-7, with TRBD2 matching over 12 bases. Trimming took 0 bases from V and 3 from J; bases not matched to a gene: 4. CDR1 is SGHRS, CDR2 YFSETQ, per germline. The CDR3 consists of 16 residues. The CDR3 loop is CASSLAPSGRVYEQYF. In DNA, the CDR3 is TGCGCCAGCAGCTTGGCCCCTAGCGGGAGGGTCTACGAGCAGTACTTC.

The V gene is TRBV2, the J gene TRBJ1-1; no clear D gene. Germline V gene sequence: CDR1 SNHLY, CDR2 FYNNEI. This CDR3 spans 12 amino acids. V was trimmed by 8 bases and J by 1 base, leaving 8 bases between them. The chain's CDR3 is CASLEQNTEAFF. The CDR3 nucleotides read TGTGCCAGCCTCGAGCAGAACACTGAAGCTTTCTTT.

The chain joins TRBV4-1 to TRBJ1-4; D gene ambiguous. Looked up from germline, CDR1 is MGHRA and CDR2 is YSYEKL. There are 17 residues in the CDR3. V gave up 0 bases and J gave up 7 bases, with 18 bases separating them. The CDR3 spells CASSQEGSGVGGEKLFF. As DNA, the CDR3 is TGCGCCAGCAGCCAAGAGGGGAGCGGGGTTGGCGGTGAAAAACTGTTTTTT.

The chain employs TRBV28 and TRBJ1-1; D not certain. The ends were cut back, 8 bases at V and 4 bases at J, with 14 bases in the middle. Germline loops: CDR1 MDHEN, CDR2 SYDVKM. CDR3 length: 13 residues. This CDR3 is CASPNRSGTEAFF. The CDR3 DNA reads TGTGCCAGCCCCAATCGGTCGGGCACTGAAGCTTTCTTT.

The gene calls are TRBV13 and TRBJ1-2, with D possibly TRBD1 on 6 matching bases. V lost 3 bases and J lost 6, with 11 bases in between. The CDR3 loop spans 13 amino acids. Germline-derived CDR1 and CDR2 are PRHDT and FYEKMQ (reference sequence). CDR3 nucleotides: TGTGCCAGCAGCTTTAGGGGGGGGCATGGCTACACCTTC. Encoded protein: CASSFRGGHGYTF.

The rearrangement links TRBV6-5 to TRBJ2-5; D might be TRBD2 (6 bases). Deletions cut 8 bases from V and 5 bases from J, with 15 bases between. The CDR3 totals 13 residues. Germline-derived CDR1 and CDR2 are MNHEY and SVGAGI. The CDR3 reads CASRPRSGETQYF. CDR3 nucleotides: TGTGCCAGCCGCCCCCGGAGCGGGGAGACCCAGTACTTC.

The chain has TRBV7-9 and TRBJ1-4; D is unclear. The CDR3 is made up of 14 amino acids. Germline CDR1 SEHNR, CDR2 FQNEAQ (reference sequence). V was trimmed by 2 bases and J by 8 bases, leaving 12 bases between them. This chain's CDR3 is CASSLPRSLEKLFF. CDR3 bases: TGTGCCAGCAGCTTACCCAGATCGTTGGAAAAACTGTTTTTT.

In its sample, this clone was seen once. The chain is built from TRBV10-3 and TRBJ1-5; 8 nucleotides line up with TRBD1. Germline loops: CDR1 ENHRY, CDR2 SYGVKD. The V gene end was trimmed by 4 bases and the J gene end by 4 bases; junction bases not matched to a gene: 9. The length of the CDR3 is 16 residues. This CDR3 is CAISAGTGGGNQPQHF. The CDR3 nucleotides read TGTGCCATCAGTGCGGGGACAGGAGGCGGTAATCAGCCCCAGCATTTT.

The J gene is TRBJ2-1, the V gene TRBV7-2; D is undetermined. V was trimmed by 3 bases and J by 7 bases, leaving 4 bases between them. The V gene's germline CDR1 is SGHTA and CDR2 FQGNSA. The CDR3 contains 11 residues. This CDR3 reads CASSLRNEQFF. In nucleotides, the CDR3 is TGTGCCAGCAGCTTGCGGAATGAGCAGTTCTTC. Looking up the rest from reference TRBV7-2 and TRBJ2-1 gives the full variable domain: GAGVSQSPSNKVTEKGKDVELRCDPISGHTALYWYRQSLGQGLEFLIYFQGNSAPDKSGLPSDRFSAERTGGSVSTLTIQRTQQEDSAVYLCASSLRNEQFFGPGTRLTVL.

This chain connects TRBV7-2 to TRBJ1-2; 10 bases are a match to TRBD1. The CDR3 extends over 15 amino acids. Trimming cost V 0 bases and J 8 bases; bases outside gene matches: 6. Per germline, CDR1 SGHTA and CDR2 FQGNSA. This chain's CDR3 is CASSLAVTGGGGYTF. CDR3 sequence (DNA): TGTGCCAGCAGCTTAGCAGTGACAGGGGGCGGGGGCTACACCTTC.

The chain employs TRBV5-1 and TRBJ2-3; possibly TRBD2 for D (6 bases). In germline, CDR1 is SGHRS, CDR2 YFSETQ. V gave up 1 base and J gave up 3 bases, with 9 bases separating them. CDR3 length equals 14 residues. The CDR3: CASSLYSGTDTQYF. CDR3 nucleotides: TGCGCCAGCAGCTTGTACAGCGGGACAGATACGCAGTATTTT.

This clone was detected a few times. The chain recombines TRBV7-2 with TRBJ2-1; 8 bases agree with TRBD2. The V gene end was trimmed by 7 bases and the J gene end by 6 bases; junction bases not matched to a gene: 11. CDR1 and CDR2 from the germline V gene are SGHTA and FQGNSA. CDR3 length: 15 amino acids. In DNA form, the CDR3 reads TGTGCCAGCACCCCCGGGGGGGCGGGCGCCAATGAGCAGTTCTTC. Translated, it gives CASTPGGAGANEQFF.